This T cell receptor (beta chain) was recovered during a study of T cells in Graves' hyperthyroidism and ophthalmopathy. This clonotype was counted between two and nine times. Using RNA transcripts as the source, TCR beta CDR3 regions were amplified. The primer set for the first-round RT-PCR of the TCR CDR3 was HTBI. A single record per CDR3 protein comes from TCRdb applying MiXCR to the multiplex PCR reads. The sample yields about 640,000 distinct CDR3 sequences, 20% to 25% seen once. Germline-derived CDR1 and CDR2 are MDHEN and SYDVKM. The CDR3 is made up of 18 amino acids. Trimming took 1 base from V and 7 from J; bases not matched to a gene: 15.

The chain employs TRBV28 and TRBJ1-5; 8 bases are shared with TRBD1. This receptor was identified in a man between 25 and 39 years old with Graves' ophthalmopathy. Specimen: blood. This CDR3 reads CASSLFGTGGGSGQPQHF. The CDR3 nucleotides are TGTGCCAGCAGTTTATTCGGGACAGGTGGGGGTTCGGGGCAGCCCCAGCATTTT. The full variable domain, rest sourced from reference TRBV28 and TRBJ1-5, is DVKVTQSSRYLVKRTGEKVFLECVQDMDHENMFWYRQDPGLGLRLIYFSYDVKMKEKGDIPEGYSVSREKKERFSLILESASTNQTSMYLCASSLFGTGGGSGQPQHFGDGTRLSIL.